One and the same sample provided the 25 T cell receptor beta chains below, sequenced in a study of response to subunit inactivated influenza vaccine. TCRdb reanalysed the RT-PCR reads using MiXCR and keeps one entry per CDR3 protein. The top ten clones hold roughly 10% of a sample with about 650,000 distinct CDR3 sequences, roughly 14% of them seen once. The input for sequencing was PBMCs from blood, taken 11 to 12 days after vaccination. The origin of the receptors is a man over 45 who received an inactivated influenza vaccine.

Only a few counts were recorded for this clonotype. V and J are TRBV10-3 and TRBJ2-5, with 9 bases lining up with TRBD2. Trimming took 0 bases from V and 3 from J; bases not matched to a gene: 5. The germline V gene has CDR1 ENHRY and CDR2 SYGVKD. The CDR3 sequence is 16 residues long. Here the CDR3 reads CAISESRASGEETQYF. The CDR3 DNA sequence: TGTGCCATCAGTGAGTCTCGGGCTAGCGGGGAAGAGACCCAGTACTTC.

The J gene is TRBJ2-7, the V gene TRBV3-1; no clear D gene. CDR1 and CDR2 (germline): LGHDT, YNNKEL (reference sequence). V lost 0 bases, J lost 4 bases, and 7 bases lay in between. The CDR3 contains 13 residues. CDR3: CASSQDPMYEQYF. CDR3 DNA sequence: TGTGCCAGCAGCCAAGACCCTATGTACGAGCAGTACTTC.

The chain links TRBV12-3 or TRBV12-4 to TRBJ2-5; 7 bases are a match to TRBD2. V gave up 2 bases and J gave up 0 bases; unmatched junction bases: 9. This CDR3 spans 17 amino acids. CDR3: CASSLHYWLADQETQYF. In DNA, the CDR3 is TGTGCCAGCAGTTTACATTATTGGCTAGCGGACCAAGAGACCCAGTACTTC.

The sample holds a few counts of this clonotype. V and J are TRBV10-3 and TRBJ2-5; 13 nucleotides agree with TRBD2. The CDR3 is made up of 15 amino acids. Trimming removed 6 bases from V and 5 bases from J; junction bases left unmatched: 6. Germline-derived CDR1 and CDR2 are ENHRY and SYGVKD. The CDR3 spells CAIRATSGGVETQYF. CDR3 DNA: TGTGCCATCAGGGCCACTAGCGGGGGGGTGGAGACCCAGTACTTC.

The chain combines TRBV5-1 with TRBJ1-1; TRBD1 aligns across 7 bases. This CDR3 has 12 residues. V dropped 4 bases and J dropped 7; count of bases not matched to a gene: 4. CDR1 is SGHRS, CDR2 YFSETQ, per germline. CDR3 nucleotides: TGCGCCAGCAGCGGGGACAGCCGTGAAGCTTTCTTT. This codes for CASSGDSREAFF.

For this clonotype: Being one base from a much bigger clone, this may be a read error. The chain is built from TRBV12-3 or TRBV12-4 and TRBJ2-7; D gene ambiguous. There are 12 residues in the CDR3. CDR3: CVSSLQSYEQYF. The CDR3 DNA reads TGTGTCAGCAGTTTACAGTCCTACGAGCAGTACTTC.

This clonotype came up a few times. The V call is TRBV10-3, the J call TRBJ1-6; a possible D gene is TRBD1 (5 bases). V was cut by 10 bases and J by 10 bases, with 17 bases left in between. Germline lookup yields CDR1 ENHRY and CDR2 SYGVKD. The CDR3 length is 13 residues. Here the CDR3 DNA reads TGTGCCAGCCGGGGCCGAGGAGGATCACCCCTCCACTTT. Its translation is CASRGRGGSPLHF.

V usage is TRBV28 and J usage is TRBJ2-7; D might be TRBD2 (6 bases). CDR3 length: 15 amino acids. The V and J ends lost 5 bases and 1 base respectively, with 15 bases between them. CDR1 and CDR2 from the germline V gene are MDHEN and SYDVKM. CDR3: CASSPAPGVSYEQYF. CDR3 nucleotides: TGTGCCAGCAGTCCGGCCCCGGGGGTGTCCTACGAGCAGTACTTC.

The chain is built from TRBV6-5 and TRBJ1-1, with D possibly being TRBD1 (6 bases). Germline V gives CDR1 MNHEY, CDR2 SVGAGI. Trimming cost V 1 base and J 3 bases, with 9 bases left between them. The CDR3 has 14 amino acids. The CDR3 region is CASSYWGHDTEAFF. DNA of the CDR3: TGTGCCAGCAGTTACTGGGGGCACGACACTGAAGCTTTCTTT.

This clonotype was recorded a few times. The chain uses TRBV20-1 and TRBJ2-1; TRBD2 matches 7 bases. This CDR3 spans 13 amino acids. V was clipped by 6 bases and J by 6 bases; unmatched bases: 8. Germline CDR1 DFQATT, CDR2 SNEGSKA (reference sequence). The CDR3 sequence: CSATGLTLNEQFF. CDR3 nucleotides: TGCAGTGCCACGGGACTAACTCTCAATGAGCAGTTCTTC.

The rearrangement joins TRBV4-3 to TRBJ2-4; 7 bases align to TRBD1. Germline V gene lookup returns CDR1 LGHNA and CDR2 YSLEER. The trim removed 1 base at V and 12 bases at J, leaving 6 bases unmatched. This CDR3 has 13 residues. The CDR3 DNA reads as TGCGCCAGCAGCCAAGGACCGCGACAGGGTCAGTACTTC. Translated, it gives CASSQGPRQGQYF.

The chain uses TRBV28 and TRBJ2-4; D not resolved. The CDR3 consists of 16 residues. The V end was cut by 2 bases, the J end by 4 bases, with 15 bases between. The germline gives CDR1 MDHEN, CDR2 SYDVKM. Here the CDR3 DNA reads TGTGCCAGCAGTTTAAGACCCGCAGGCTCAAAAAACATTCAGTACTTC. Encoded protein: CASSLRPAGSKNIQYF.

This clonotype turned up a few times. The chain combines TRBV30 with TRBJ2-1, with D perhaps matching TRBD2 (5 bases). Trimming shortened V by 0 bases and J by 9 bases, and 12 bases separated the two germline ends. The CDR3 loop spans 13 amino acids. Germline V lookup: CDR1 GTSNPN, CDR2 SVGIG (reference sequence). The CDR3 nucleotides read TGTGCCTGGAGTGTGGTGGCGGGTATTGAGCAGTTCTTC. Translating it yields CAWSVVAGIEQFF.

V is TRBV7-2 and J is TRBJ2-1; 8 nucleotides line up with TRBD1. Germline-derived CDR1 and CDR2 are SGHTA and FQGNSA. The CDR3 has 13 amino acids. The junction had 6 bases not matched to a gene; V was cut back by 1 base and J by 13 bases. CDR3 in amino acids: CASSLVRTGGQFF. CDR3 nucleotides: TGTGCCAGCAGCTTAGTTAGAACAGGGGGACAGTTCTTC.

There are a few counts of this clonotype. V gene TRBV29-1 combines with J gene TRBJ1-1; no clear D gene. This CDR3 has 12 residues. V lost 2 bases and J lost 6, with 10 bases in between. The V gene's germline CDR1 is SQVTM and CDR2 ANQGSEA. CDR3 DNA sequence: TGCAGCGTTGAAAACCCTGCGGCTGAAGCTTTCTTT. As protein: CSVENPAAEAFF.

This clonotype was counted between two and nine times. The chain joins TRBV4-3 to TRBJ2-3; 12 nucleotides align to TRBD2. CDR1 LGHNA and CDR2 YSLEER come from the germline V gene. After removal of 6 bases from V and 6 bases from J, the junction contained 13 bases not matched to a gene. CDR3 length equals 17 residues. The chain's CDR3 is CASRGGGGLAGWDTQYF. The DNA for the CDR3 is TGCGCCAGCAGAGGGGGCGGTGGACTAGCGGGATGGGATACGCAGTATTTT.

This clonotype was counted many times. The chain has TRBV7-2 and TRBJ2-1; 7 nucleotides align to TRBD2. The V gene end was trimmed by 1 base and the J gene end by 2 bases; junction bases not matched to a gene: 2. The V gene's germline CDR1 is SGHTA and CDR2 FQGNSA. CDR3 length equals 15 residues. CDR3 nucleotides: TGTGCCAGCAGCTTAGTGGCGGGAGCCTACAATGAGCAGTTCTTC. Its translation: CASSLVAGAYNEQFF.

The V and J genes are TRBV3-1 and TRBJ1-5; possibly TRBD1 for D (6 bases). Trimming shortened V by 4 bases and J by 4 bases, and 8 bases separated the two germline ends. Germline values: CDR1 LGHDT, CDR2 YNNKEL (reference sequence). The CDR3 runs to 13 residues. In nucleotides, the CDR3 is TGTGCCAGCAGCCGGACAGATAATCAGCCCCAGCATTTT. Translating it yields CASSRTDNQPQHF.

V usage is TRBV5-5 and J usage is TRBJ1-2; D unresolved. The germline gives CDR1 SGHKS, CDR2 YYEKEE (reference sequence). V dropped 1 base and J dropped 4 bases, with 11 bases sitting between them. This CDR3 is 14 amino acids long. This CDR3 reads CASSLPFRSYGYTF. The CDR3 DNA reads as TGTGCCAGCAGCTTGCCCTTCCGATCCTATGGCTACACCTTC.

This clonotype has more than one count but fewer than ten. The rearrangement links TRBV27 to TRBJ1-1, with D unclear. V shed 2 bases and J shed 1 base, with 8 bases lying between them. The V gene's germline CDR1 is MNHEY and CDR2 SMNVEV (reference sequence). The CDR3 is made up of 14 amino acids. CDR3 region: CASSLGAKNTEAFF. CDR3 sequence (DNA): TGTGCCAGCAGTTTAGGAGCCAAGAACACTGAAGCTTTCTTT.

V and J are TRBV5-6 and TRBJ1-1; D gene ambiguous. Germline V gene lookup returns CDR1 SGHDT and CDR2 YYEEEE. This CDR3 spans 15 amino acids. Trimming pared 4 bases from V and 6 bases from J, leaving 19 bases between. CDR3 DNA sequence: TGTGCCAGCAGCCCCGGATTCCACGGCATCGCTGAAGCTTTCTTT. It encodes CASSPGFHGIAEAFF.

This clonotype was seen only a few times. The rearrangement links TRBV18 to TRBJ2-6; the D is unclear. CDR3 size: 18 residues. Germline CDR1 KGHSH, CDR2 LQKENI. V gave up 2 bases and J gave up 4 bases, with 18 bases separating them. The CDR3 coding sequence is TGTGCCAGCTCACCAAAGGCAGGAACCCTCGACGGGGCCAACGTCCTGACTTTC. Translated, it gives CASSPKAGTLDGANVLTF.

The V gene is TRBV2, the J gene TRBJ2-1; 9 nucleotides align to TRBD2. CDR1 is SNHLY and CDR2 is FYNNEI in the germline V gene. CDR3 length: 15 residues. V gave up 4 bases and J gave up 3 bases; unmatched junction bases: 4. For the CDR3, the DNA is TGTGCCAGCAGTGCCCAGACTAGCGGCTACAATGAGCAGTTCTTC. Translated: CASSAQTSGYNEQFF.

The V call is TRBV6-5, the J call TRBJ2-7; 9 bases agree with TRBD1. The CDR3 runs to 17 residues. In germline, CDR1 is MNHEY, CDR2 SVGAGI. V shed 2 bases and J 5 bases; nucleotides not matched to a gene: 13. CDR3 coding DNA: TGTGCCAGCAGTTACCCCGCACGAGACAGGGGGATTCACGAGCAGTACTTC. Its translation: CASSYPARDRGIHEQYF.

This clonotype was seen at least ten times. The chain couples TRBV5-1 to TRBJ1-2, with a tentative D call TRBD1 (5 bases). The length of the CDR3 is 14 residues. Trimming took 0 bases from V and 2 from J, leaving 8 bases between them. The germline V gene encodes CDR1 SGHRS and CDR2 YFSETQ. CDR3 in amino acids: CASSLDAGNYGYTF. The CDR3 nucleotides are TGCGCCAGCAGCTTGGATGCAGGGAACTATGGCTACACCTTC.